This entry is about one T cell receptor beta chain. Libraries were prepared by immunoSEQ multiplex PCR; TCRdb keeps only in-frame clonotypes and omits some of them. This sample has approximately 81,000 clones, with approximately 97% found just once. Per germline, CDR1 SGHAT and CDR2 FQDESV (reference sequence). CDR3 size: 13 residues. With 4 bases removed from V and 5 bases from J, the gap between germline ends came to 12 bases. This sample is drawn from a study of technical replicates of blood from several donors. This receptor was taken from a human donor in good health. The sample consisted of T cells isolated from PBMCs. The chain has TRBV11-1 and TRBJ2-7, with a tentative D call TRBD1 (5 bases). In DNA form, the CDR3 reads TGTGCCAGCAGCTCGCGCAGGGCCCACGAGCAGTACTTC. Protein: CASSSRRAHEQYF.